The rows below give T cell receptor beta chains drawn from one sample of a study of Ad26.COV2.S vaccination and SARS-CoV-2 variants. Data came from immunoSEQ multiplex PCR; TCRdb stores just in-frame clones and leaves some out. The sample includes approximately 480,000 clones, around 90% seen only once; the top ten take around 13%. This specimen was peripheral blood, taken in a trial of Ad26.COV2.S vaccine versus placebo. These receptors all come from a person aged 18-65 years who received the Ad26.COV2.S COVID-19 vaccine or a placebo. Both conserved end residues are part of each CDR3. Fields, in order: clone size, D gene, V gene, J gene, CDR3 protein, CDR3 DNA. D genes are given only for firm matches. Size tells how often a clone was seen (once, few, many) or the class of an expanded clone, and some rows leave it out.

>-|-|TRBV7-3|TRBJ2-3
CASSRFGVPVADTQYF
TGTGCCAGCAGCCGCTTCGGCGTCCCGGTAGCAGATACGCAGTATTTT
>-|TRBD2|TRBV5-4|TRBJ2-1
CASSFPGAAGVNNEQFF
TGTGCCAGCAGCTTTCCTGGCGCAGCGGGAGTGAACAATGAGCAGTTCTTC
>-|-|TRBV5-1|TRBJ2-1
CASSPRGGLEQFF
TGCGCCAGCAGCCCACGAGGGGGACTCGAGCAGTTCTTC
>few|-|TRBV7-9|TRBJ1-4
CASRPPDTSGEKLFF
TGTGCCAGCAGGCCACCGGACACATCGGGTGAAAAACTGTTTTTT
>-|-|TRBV7-9|TRBJ2-7
CASSSPQYGEQYF
TGTGCCAGCAGCTCCCCGCAGTATGGGGAGCAGTACTTC
>-|TRBD2|TRBV6-6|TRBJ2-5
CASRTSDQETQYF
TGTGCCAGCAGGACTAGCGACCAAGAGACCCAGTACTTC
>-|-|TRBV28|TRBJ1-5
CASSLSGGGQPQHF
TGTGCCAGCAGTTTATCGGGGGGCGGTCAGCCCCAGCATTTT
>-|-|TRBV19|TRBJ1-1
CASIKSGTERAFF
TGTGCCAGTATCAAATCCGGGACTGAAAGGGCTTTCTTT
>once|-|TRBV28|TRBJ1-1
CASSSPSGGNTEAFF
TGTGCCAGCAGTTCCCCGTCAGGCGGGAACACTGAAGCTTTCTTT
>-|-|TRBV7-3|TRBJ2-1
CASSPLDGGDEQFF
TGTGCCAGCAGCCCCCTGGACGGCGGGGATGAGCAGTTCTTC
>-|-|TRBV9|TRBJ2-5
CASSRSGLETQYF
TGTGCCAGCAGCCGTTCAGGGTTAGAGACCCAGTACTTC
>-|-|TRBV5-1|TRBJ1-1
CASSSTPGNTEAFF
TGCGCCAGCAGCTCGACTCCGGGGAACACTGAAGCTTTCTTT
>-|TRBD2|TRBV7-2|TRBJ2-3
CASSSGLAGRTDTQYF
TGTGCCAGCAGCTCGGGACTAGCGGGACGCACAGATACGCAGTATTTT
>-|-|TRBV19|TRBJ2-1
CASSISAWYNEQFF
TGTGCCAGTAGTATCTCAGCGTGGTACAATGAGCAGTTCTTC
>-|-|TRBV5-1|TRBJ2-3
CASSLGVSTDTQYF
TGCGCCAGCAGCTTGGGAGTGAGCACAGATACGCAGTATTTT
>-|-|TRBV30|TRBJ2-7
CAWSGGGEQYF
TGTGCCTGGAGTGGGGGTGGCGAGCAGTACTTC
>-|-|TRBV10-3|TRBJ1-4
CAMRGSPNEKLFF
TGTGCCATGAGGGGGTCTCCTAATGAAAAACTGTTTTTT
>few|-|TRBV5-4|TRBJ1-3
CASSPIGVNTIYF
TGTGCCAGCAGCCCCATCGGGGTAAACACCATATATTTT
>-|TRBD2|TRBV7-9|TRBJ2-1
CASSSGLAGEIGIYNEQFF
TGTGCCAGCAGTTCTGGACTAGCGGGAGAAATAGGGATATACAATGAGCAGTTCTTC
>-|TRBD2|TRBV27|TRBJ2-3
CASSTTGTSRRDTQYF
TGTGCCAGCAGTACGACCGGGACTAGCCGTAGGGATACGCAGTATTTT
>once|-|TRBV5-5|TRBJ1-4
CASSRGGTNNEKLFF
TGTGCCAGCAGCCGCGGAGGGACGAATAATGAAAAACTGTTTTTT
>-|TRBD1|TRBV2|TRBJ2-1
CASLETPGGQGVGEQFF
TGTGCCAGCCTCGAAACCCCCGGGGGACAGGGGGTCGGTGAGCAGTTCTTC
>-|TRBD1|TRBV28|TRBJ2-6
CASSGGQGSGANVLTF
TGTGCCAGCAGTGGCGGACAGGGCTCTGGGGCCAACGTCCTGACTTTC
>-|-|TRBV5-1|TRBJ2-5
CASSPGGTAKETQYF
TGCGCCAGCAGCCCGGGGGGGACAGCCAAAGAGACCCAGTACTTC
>-|-|TRBV29-1|TRBJ1-5
CSVDRRHSNQPQHF
TGCAGCGTCGATCGACGGCATAGCAATCAGCCCCAGCATTTT
>-|TRBD2|TRBV5-1|TRBJ2-2
CASTSSGNTGELFF
TGCGCCAGCACATCTAGCGGAAACACCGGGGAGCTGTTTTTT
>few|TRBD2|TRBV7-8|TRBJ2-3
CASSLVAGGADTQYF
TGTGCCAGCAGCTTAGTAGCGGGCGGAGCAGATACGCAGTATTTT
>once|-|TRBV29-1|TRBJ2-1
CSGGGGYNEQFF
TGCAGCGGAGGGGGGGGCTACAATGAGCAGTTCTTC
>-|-|TRBV30|TRBJ1-6
CAWRDRELLDSPLHF
TGTGCCTGGAGGGACCGGGAGCTCTTGGATTCACCCCTCCACTTT
>-|TRBD2|TRBV24-1|TRBJ2-2
CATSVSAGGRGTGELFF
TGTGCCACCAGTGTGTCAGCGGGGGGAAGAGGCACCGGGGAGCTGTTTTTT
>-|-|TRBV29-1|TRBJ2-2
CSVAGVLNTGELFF
TGCAGCGTTGCTGGAGTCCTGAACACCGGGGAGCTGTTTTTT
>-|TRBD1|TRBV9|TRBJ2-7
CASSGRTGVHEQYF
TGTGCCAGCAGCGGTCGGACAGGGGTCCACGAGCAGTACTTC
>once|TRBD1|TRBV25-1|TRBJ2-1
CASSDRARGHSNEQFF
TGTGCCAGCAGTGACAGGGCCAGGGGGCATAGTAATGAGCAGTTCTTC
>-|-|TRBV5-1|TRBJ2-1
CASSPHLGGYNEQFF
TGCGCCAGCAGCCCCCACCTCGGAGGCTACAATGAGCAGTTCTTC
>-|-|TRBV27|TRBJ2-7
CASSSPTLSYEQYF
TGTGCCAGCAGTTCCCCGACACTCTCCTACGAGCAGTACTTC
>-|-|TRBV6-4|TRBJ1-5
CASSDSVPEGGSNQPQHF
TGTGCCAGCAGTGACTCTGTACCAGAGGGGGGAAGCAATCAGCCCCAGCATTTT
>-|-|TRBV14|TRBJ2-1
CASSQGNEQFF
TGTGCCAGCAGCCAGGGGAATGAGCAGTTCTTC
>-|TRBD1|TRBV4-1|TRBJ2-7
CASSQVRGQGIDEQYF
TGCGCCAGCAGCCAAGTAAGGGGACAGGGGATAGACGAGCAGTACTTC